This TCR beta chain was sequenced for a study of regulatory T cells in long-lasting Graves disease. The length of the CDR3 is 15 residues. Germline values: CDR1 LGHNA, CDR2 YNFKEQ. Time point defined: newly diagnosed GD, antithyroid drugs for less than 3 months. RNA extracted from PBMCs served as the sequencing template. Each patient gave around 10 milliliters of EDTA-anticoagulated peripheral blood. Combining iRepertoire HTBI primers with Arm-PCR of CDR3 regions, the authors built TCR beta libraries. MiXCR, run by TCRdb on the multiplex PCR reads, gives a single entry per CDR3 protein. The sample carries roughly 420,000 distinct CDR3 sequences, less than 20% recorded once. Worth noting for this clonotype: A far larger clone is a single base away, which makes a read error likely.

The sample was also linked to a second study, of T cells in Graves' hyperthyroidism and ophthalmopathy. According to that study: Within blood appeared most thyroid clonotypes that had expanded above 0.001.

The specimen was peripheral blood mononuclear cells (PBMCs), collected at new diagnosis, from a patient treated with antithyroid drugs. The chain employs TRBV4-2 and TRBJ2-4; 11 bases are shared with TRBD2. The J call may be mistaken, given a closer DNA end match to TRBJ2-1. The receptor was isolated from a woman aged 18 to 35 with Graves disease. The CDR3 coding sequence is TGTGCCAGCATCCAAGATAGCGGGAGGGGGGATGAGCAGTTCTTC. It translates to CASIQDSGRGDEQFF.